This record looks at one TCR beta chain sequence and its context. They ran version v3.0 of the immunoSEQ assay at survey level. The data were produced by immunoSEQ multiplex PCR, yet TCRdb's version contains in-frame clones alone and is incomplete. The sample lists about 21,000 clones; approximately 80% were seen once. This entry is derived from a study of long-term antiretroviral therapy in people with HIV. The CDR3 runs 16 residues. The V end lost 6 bases, the J end lost 4 bases, and 18 bases lay between the germline ends. Germline V gives CDR1 LNHDA, CDR2 SQIVND (reference sequence). The sequence came from a man aged 18 to 35 with HIV. This specimen consisted of unsorted PBMCs, obtained 0.5 years after starting antiretroviral therapy. The chain joins TRBV19 to TRBJ2-2; the D gene is possibly TRBD1 (7 bases). CDR3 residues: CASSARTGGSTGELFF. The CDR3 nucleotides are TGTGCCAGTAGCGCGAGGACAGGAGGGAGCACCGGGGAGCTGTTTTTT. The full variable domain, with the rest looked up from reference TRBV19 and TRBJ2-2, is DGGITQSPKYLFRKEGQNVTLSCEQNLNHDAMYWYRQDPGQGLRLIYYSQIVNDFQKGDIAEGYSVSREKKESFPLTVTSAQKNPTAFYLCASSARTGGSTGELFFGEGSRLTVL.